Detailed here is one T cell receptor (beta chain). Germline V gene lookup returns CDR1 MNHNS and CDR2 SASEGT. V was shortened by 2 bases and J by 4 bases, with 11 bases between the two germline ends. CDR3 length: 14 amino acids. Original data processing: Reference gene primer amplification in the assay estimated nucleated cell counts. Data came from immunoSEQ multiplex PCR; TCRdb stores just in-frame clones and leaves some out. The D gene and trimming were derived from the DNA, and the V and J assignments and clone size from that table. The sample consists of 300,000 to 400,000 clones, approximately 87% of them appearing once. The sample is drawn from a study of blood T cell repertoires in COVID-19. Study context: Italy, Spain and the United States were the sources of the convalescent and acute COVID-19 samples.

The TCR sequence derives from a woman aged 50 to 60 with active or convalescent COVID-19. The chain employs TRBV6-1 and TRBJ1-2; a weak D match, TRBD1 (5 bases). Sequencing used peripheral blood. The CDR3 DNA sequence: TGTGCCAGCAGTGAAATGCAGGGCTCCTATGGCTACACCTTC. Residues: CASSEMQGSYGYTF.